These 23 T cell receptor beta chains came from one sample sequenced in a study of tumor-infiltrating lymphocytes in primary liver carcinoma. A primer matching the constant region was used to make TCR beta cDNA from approximately 500 ng of total RNA. Three nested multiplex PCR rounds of slightly modified ARM-PCR generated TCR beta libraries. Rounds one and two of PCR, each of 10 cycles, were primed with TRBV1-TRBV30 forward primers and a C-beta reverse primer. TCRdb fed the multiplex PCR reads into MiXCR, producing one record per CDR3 protein. Among a few hundred thousand distinct CDR3 sequences, about three fifths were seen once, and the ten largest hold over 15%. For blood RNA, unsorted whole blood served as the source, and germline DNA was extracted too. The sample taken for sequencing was peripheral blood. These receptors were collected from a woman aged 25 to 39 with primary liver carcinoma and hepatitis B virus infection.

As to this clonotype: This may be a read error: a much more frequent sequence differs by one nucleotide. This sequence joins TRBV4-3 and TRBJ1-1; D is unresolved. Per germline, CDR1 LGHNA and CDR2 YSLEER. This CDR3 comprises 14 residues. V was clipped by 0 bases and J by 5 bases, with 10 bases between them. CDR3 residues: CASSQDQFRTEAFF. CDR3 DNA: TGCGCCAGCAGCCAAGATCAATTTCGGACTGAAGCTTTCTTT.

Concerning this clonotype: Being one base from a much bigger clone, this may be a read error. V usage is TRBV6-1 and J usage is TRBJ1-1; 7 bases agree with TRBD1. Trimming at V came to 1 base and at J to 7 bases, leaving 12 bases not matched to a gene. CDR3 length equals 16 residues. From germline, CDR1 is MNHNS and CDR2 SASEGT. CDR3 bases: TGTGCCAGCAGTGAAGAGGGACAGCGGTTGGGCATTGAAGCTTTCTTT. Its protein product is CASSEEGQRLGIEAFF.

This clonotype was counted ten times or more. CDR3 sequence reads: CASSWDRGLRELFF. DNA of the CDR3: TGTGCCAGCAGTTGGGACAGGGGCTTGAGGGAGCTGTTTTTT. J is TRBJ2-2 and V is TRBV6-5, with 10 bases that match TRBD1. The CDR3 length is 14 residues. The J segment lost 9 bases and the V segment lost 4 bases, leaving 5 bases of the junction unmatched. Germline CDR1 MNHEY, CDR2 SVGAGI.

Only a few counts were recorded for this clonotype. The V call is TRBV6-5, the J call TRBJ1-6; the D gene is possibly TRBD1 (6 bases). The CDR3 length is 14 residues. Germline loops: CDR1 MNHEY, CDR2 SVGAGI. The V end was cut by 2 bases, the J end by 10 bases, with 12 bases between. CDR3 sequence (DNA): TGTGCCAGCAGTTACACCAGGGGTAGGTCACCCCTCCACTTT. Encoded protein: CASSYTRGRSPLHF.

V and J are TRBV14 and TRBJ1-1, with D tentatively TRBD1 (6 bases). This CDR3 is 14 amino acids long. Germline V gene data show CDR1 as SGHDN and CDR2 as FVKESK. Trimming removed 4 bases from V and 7 bases from J, with 16 bases in between. CDR3 bases: TGTGCCAGCAGCCCTCAGCGGGGACACTTTGAAGCTTTCTTT. Its translation is CASSPQRGHFEAFF. The complete variable domain, with remaining parts taken from reference TRBV14 and TRBJ1-1, reads EAGVTQFPSHSVIEKGQTVTLRCDPISGHDNLYWYRRVMGKEIKFLLHFVKESKQDESGMPNNRFLAERTGGTYSTLKVQPAELEDSGVYFCASSPQRGHFEAFFGQGTRLTVV.

In the case of this clonotype: Just one base apart from a much larger clone, this may be a read error. V gene TRBV29-1 combines with J gene TRBJ2-1; 8 bases are shared with TRBD1. Germline loops: CDR1 SQVTM, CDR2 ANQGSEA. The CDR3 is 15 amino acids. Trimming took 4 bases from V and 3 from J; bases not matched to a gene: 8. The CDR3 reads CSVATGTGGYNEQFF. The CDR3 DNA reads TGCAGCGTTGCAACCGGGACAGGCGGCTACAATGAGCAGTTCTTC.

The gene calls are TRBV9 and TRBJ2-1; no firm D call. The CDR3 has 15 residues. CDR1 and CDR2 from the germline V gene are SGDLS and YYNGEE. V was pared by 0 bases and J by 8 bases, with 15 bases between. CDR3 nucleotides: TGTGCCAGCAGCGTAGGGCTAGTGGTCGGTGATGAGCAGTTCTTC. It yields the protein CASSVGLVVGDEQFF.

This clonotype was counted between two and nine times. The V gene is TRBV30, the J gene TRBJ2-4, with D perhaps being TRBD1 or TRBD2 (6 bases each). This CDR3 comprises 14 residues. V lost 0 bases and J lost 6, with 12 bases in between. Germline CDR1 and CDR2: GTSNPN and SVGIG (reference sequence). The CDR3 loop is CAWSVPKGGNIQYF. The CDR3 DNA follows: TGTGCCTGGAGTGTACCGAAGGGGGGAAACATTCAGTACTTC.

In its sample, this clonotype was seen many times. The chain has TRBV4-3 and TRBJ1-2; tentatively, D is TRBD1 (5 bases). This CDR3 spans 16 amino acids. The germline V and J ends were trimmed by 4 bases and 4 bases, with 19 bases remaining between them. Germline V gene sequence: CDR1 LGHNA, CDR2 YSLEER. CDR3 region: CASSPSEGTLIYGYTF. In DNA form, the CDR3 reads TGCGCCAGCAGCCCGAGCGAGGGGACGCTTATCTATGGCTACACCTTC.

This clonotype came up many times. The gene calls are TRBV29-1 and TRBJ2-3, with D possibly matching TRBD2 (6 bases). V shed 1 base and J shed 3 bases, with 11 bases lying between them. The CDR3 is 14 residues long. Looked up from germline, CDR1 is SQVTM and CDR2 is ANQGSEA. The CDR3 sequence is CSVEGPAGTDTQYF. The DNA of the CDR3 is TGCAGCGTTGAAGGCCCAGCGGGTACAGATACGCAGTATTTT.

Concerning this clonotype itself: This could be a read error, since a much larger clone is one nucleotide away. V gene TRBV29-1 combines with J gene TRBJ2-3; D unclear. Germline lookup yields CDR1 SQVTM and CDR2 ANQGSEA. CDR3 size: 16 residues. The CDR3 loop is CSVKIQPDHSTDTQYF. The DNA of the CDR3 is TGCAGTGTTAAGATTCAGCCCGATCATTCCACAGATACGCAGTATTTT.

This chain links TRBV11-2 with TRBJ2-7, with D unresolved. Germline CDR1 SGHAT, CDR2 FQNNGV. The CDR3 contains 14 residues. V was cut by 9 bases and J by 4 bases, with 19 bases left in between. CDR3 DNA: TGTGCCAGTAACTATGGGCTGGCCTCATACGAGCAGTACTTC. Translation gives CASNYGLASYEQYF.

J is TRBJ2-7 and V is TRBV6-2 or TRBV6-3; possible D gene TRBD2, 6 bases. The CDR3 loop spans 15 amino acids. CDR1 MNHEY and CDR2 SVGEGT come from the germline V gene. The V end was cut by 3 bases, the J end by 3 bases, with 15 bases between. The CDR3 region has the DNA TGTGCCAGCAGTTATGAGACTAGGGGCCTCTACGAGCAGTACTTC. This codes for CASSYETRGLYEQYF.

This clonotype came up a few times. The gene calls are TRBV6-6 and TRBJ1-6, with D maybe TRBD1 (5 bases). V shed 6 bases and J shed 9 bases, with 18 bases lying between them. The CDR3 loop spans 15 amino acids. In germline, CDR1 is MNHNY, CDR2 SVGAGI (reference sequence). The CDR3 nucleotides read TGTGCCAGCAGAGTAGGACACGGGCTTGGTTCACCCCTCCACTTT. It translates to CASRVGHGLGSPLHF.

This clonotype appeared once. A much bigger clone sits one base away, suggesting this may be a read error. The chain employs TRBV14 and TRBJ2-1; possibly TRBD1 or TRBD2 for D (5 bases each). V was clipped by 1 base and J by 4 bases, with 14 bases between them. This CDR3 is built from 16 residues. The germline CDR1 and CDR2 sequences are SGHDN and FVKESK. This CDR3 reads CASSQVTGDLYNEQFF. CDR3 coding DNA: TGTGCCAGCAGCCAAGTAACTGGGGACCTGTACAATGAGCAGTTCTTC.

Points on this clonotype: One end of the junction does not line up with germline, which may come from a read error. The chain is built from TRBV11-2 and TRBJ2-5; the D call may be TRBD1 or TRBD2 (5 bases each). The CDR3 totals 13 residues. Germline V gene sequence: CDR1 SGHAT, CDR2 FQNNGV. In DNA form, the CDR3 reads TGTTCCAGCAGTTTGGGACCCTCGGAGACCCAGTACTTC. Protein product: CSSSLGPSETQYF.

This chain connects TRBV11-3 to TRBJ2-2; TRBD1 is a possible D gene (6 bases). CDR1 SGHNT and CDR2 YENEEA come from the germline V gene. Trimming removed 8 bases from V and 8 bases from J, with 21 bases in between. The CDR3 totals 15 residues. The CDR3 sequence is CASAPGTRYTGELFF. The DNA of the CDR3 is TGTGCCAGCGCCCCCGGGACAAGGTATACAGGGGAGCTGTTTTTT.

The V gene is TRBV5-4, the J gene TRBJ2-1; 10 nucleotides align to TRBD2. The CDR3 covers 18 residues. The trim removed 8 bases at V and 0 bases at J, leaving 14 bases unmatched. Germline V gene lookup returns CDR1 SGHNT and CDR2 YYREEE (reference sequence). The CDR3 DNA follows: TGTGCCAGTCGATCTAGTGGACTAGCGGATAACTCCTACAATGAGCAGTTCTTC. Translated, it gives CASRSSGLADNSYNEQFF.

The chain couples TRBV30 to TRBJ1-4; 8 bases match TRBD1. CDR1 GTSNPN and CDR2 SVGIG come from the germline V gene (reference sequence). V gave up 5 bases and J gave up 8 bases; unmatched junction bases: 7. The CDR3 is 13 residues long. The CDR3 nucleotides are TGTGCCTGGGCGGACAGGGTAAAAGAAAAACTGTTTTTT. Encoded protein: CAWADRVKEKLFF.

This clonotype was seen a single time. The J gene is TRBJ2-7, the V gene TRBV30, with 14 nucleotides matching TRBD2. V lost 4 bases, J lost 2 bases, and 16 bases stayed unmatched. CDR1 GTSNPN and CDR2 SVGIG come from the germline V gene (reference sequence). CDR3 length equals 19 residues. The CDR3 nucleotides read TGTGCCTGGAATCCAGGCCGGACTAGCGGGAGGACGAACCCCTACGAGCAGTACTTC. This sequence encodes CAWNPGRTSGRTNPYEQYF.

V usage is TRBV29-1 and J usage is TRBJ2-1; TRBD2 might be the D (5 bases). This CDR3 spans 14 amino acids. Germline V gene lookup returns CDR1 SQVTM and CDR2 ANQGSEA. Trimming stripped 6 bases from V and 10 bases from J, with 22 bases between. The CDR3 DNA reads as TGCAGCGTCGGCCCCGACGGGAACTCCTACGAGCAGTTCTTC. This codes for CSVGPDGNSYEQFF.

This clonotype was picked up one time. One junction end disagrees with the germline gene, perhaps due to a read error. The J gene is TRBJ2-1, the V gene TRBV7-9; D is uncertain. CDR3 length: 15 amino acids. Germline CDR1 SEHNR, CDR2 FQNEAQ (reference sequence). CDR3 sequence: CASSLVVSTNNERFF. In DNA, the CDR3 is TGTGCCAGCAGCTTAGTAGTATCTACTAACAATGAGCGGTTCTTC.

In this sample, this clonotype turned up many times. The gene calls are TRBV11-2 and TRBJ1-2; 8 bases match TRBD1. V was clipped by 4 bases and J by 8 bases; unmatched bases: 3. Germline V lookup: CDR1 SGHAT, CDR2 FQNNGV. The CDR3 runs to 12 residues. The CDR3 region has the DNA TGTGCCAGCAGCTCGACAGGGGACGGCTACACCTTC. Protein: CASSSTGDGYTF.